A selection of T cell receptor beta chains follows, all from one sample in a study of T cell responses to AZD1222 COVID-19 vaccine. Sequencing was performed with immunoSEQ multiplex PCR; in TCRdb, only in-frame clones are kept and a portion is missing. The sample shows tens of thousands of clones, 85% to 95% of them seen only once. The material sequenced was peripheral blood, taken on day 0 of AZD1222 vaccination. These receptors were obtained from an adult in good health. CDR3s include the opening cysteine and the closing phenylalanine or tryptophan. Size values are once, few and many counts, or a class for expanded clones, and some rows have none.

J: TRBJ1-2; V: TRBV28; size: once; CDR3: CASSLLPGAYGYTF
J: TRBJ1-2; V: TRBV27; size: once; CDR3: CASSLGPGAGIRYGYTF
J: TRBJ1-4; V: TRBV2; size: NA; CDR3: CASIGQGFNEKLFF
J: TRBJ1-1; V: TRBV10-3; size: NA; CDR3: CAISESLRAEAFF
J: TRBJ1-2; V: TRBV9; size: NA; CDR3: CASSVDGGNYGYTF
J: TRBJ1-3; V: TRBV5-1; size: NA; CDR3: CASSLVSSGNTIYF
J: TRBJ1-2; V: TRBV2; size: NA; CDR3: CASSQGAYGYTF
J: TRBJ1-4; V: TRBV6-6; size: NA; CDR3: CASSSVGEKLFF
J: TRBJ2-1; V: TRBV19; size: once; CDR3: CASSIDKDEQFF
J: TRBJ1-1; V: TRBV6-2/TRBV6-3; size: once; CDR3: CASSYPREGTEAFF
J: TRBJ2-7; V: TRBV3-1/TRBV3-2; size: few; CDR3: CASSQRQVVNNEQYF
J: TRBJ2-1; V: TRBV1; size: NA; CDR3: CTSSQVGGEQFF
J: TRBJ2-5; V: TRBV5-4; size: few; CDR3: CASSLGAGRETQYF